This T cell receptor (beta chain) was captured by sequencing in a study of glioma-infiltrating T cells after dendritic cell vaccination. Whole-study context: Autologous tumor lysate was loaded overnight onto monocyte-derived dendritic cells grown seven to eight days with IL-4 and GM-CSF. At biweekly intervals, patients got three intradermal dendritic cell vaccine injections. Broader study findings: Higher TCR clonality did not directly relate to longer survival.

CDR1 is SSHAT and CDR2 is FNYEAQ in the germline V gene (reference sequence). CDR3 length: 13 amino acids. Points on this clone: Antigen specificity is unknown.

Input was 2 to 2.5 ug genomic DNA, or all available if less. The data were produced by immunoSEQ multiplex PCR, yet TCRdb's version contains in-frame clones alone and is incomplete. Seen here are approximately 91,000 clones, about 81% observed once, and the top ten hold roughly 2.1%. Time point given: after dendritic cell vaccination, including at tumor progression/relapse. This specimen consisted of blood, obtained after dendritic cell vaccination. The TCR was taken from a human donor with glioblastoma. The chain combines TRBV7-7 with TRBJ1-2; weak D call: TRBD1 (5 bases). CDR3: CARVGLPSGGYTF. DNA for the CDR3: TGTGCTAGGGTGGGGCTCCCGTCCGGTGGCTACACCTTC.